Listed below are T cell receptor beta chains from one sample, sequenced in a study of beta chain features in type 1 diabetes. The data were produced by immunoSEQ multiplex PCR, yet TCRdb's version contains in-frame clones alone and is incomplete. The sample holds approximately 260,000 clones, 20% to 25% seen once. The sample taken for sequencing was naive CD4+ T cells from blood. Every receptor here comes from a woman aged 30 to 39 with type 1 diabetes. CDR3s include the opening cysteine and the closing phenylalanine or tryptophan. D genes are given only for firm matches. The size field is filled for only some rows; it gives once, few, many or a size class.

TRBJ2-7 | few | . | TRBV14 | TGTGCCAGCAGCCAAGAGAGGGCCTTGTCCTACGAGCAGTACTTC | CASSQERALSYEQYF
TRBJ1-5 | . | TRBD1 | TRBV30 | TGTGCCTGGGACAGGGGTTATAGCAATCAGCCCCAGCATTTT | CAWDRGYSNQPQHF
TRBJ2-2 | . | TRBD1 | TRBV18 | TGTGCCAGCTCACCTGCAGGGGGCGAAGACACCGGGGAGCTGTTTTTT | CASSPAGGEDTGELFF
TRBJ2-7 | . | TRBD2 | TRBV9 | TGTGCCAGCAGCGTAGGGGGTAGCGGGACCGCCTCCTACGAGCAGTACTTC | CASSVGGSGTASYEQYF
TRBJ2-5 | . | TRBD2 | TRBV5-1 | TGCGCCAGCAAAGGGGCTAGCGGGAGTATGGGAGAAGAGACCCAGTACTTC | CASKGASGSMGEETQYF
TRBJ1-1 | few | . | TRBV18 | TGTGCCAGCTCGTCTATCGAGGTGGACACTGAAGCTTTCTTT | CASSSIEVDTEAFF
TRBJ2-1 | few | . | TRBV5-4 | TGTGCCAGCAGCGTTCAGGGGACCTACAATGAGCAGTTCTTC | CASSVQGTYNEQFF
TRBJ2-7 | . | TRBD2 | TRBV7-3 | TGTGCCAGCAGTCACGGGGGACTAGCGGGAGAGCAGTACTTC | CASSHGGLAGEQYF
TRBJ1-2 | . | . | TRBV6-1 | TGTGCCAGCAGTGAAGCGCGGCGGGGGGCAAGCTATGGCTACACCTTC | CASSEARRGASYGYTF
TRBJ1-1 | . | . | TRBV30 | TGTGCCTGGAGTGTACAGTCAGGGGAACAAGCTTTCTTT | CAWSVQSGEQAFF
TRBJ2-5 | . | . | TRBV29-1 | TGCAGCGTCGATCCCAGGGAAGAGACCCAGTACTTC | CSVDPREETQYF
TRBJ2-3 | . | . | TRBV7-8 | TGTGCCAGCAGCTTAGAAGCGGGACAAGATACAGATACGCAGTATTTT | CASSLEAGQDTDTQYF
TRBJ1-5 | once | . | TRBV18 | TGTGCCAGCTCACCGGGGGGGGATCAGCCCCAGCATTTT | CASSPGGDQPQHF
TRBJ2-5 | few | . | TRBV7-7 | TGTGCTAGCAGCCGGGGACTGGAGACTGGGGAGACCCAGTACTTC | CASSRGLETGETQYF
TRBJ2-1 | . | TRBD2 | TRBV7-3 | TGTGCCAGCAGCTCAATAGGGACTAGAGCCGACAATGAGCAGTTCTTC | CASSSIGTRADNEQFF
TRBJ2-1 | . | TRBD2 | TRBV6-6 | TGTGCCAGCGGACTAGCGCAATTTACTAACTACAATGAGCAGTTCTTC | CASGLAQFTNYNEQFF
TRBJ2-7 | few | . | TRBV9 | TGTGCCAGCAGCGTAGGGGCCGGATCAGCCTACGAGCAGTACTTC | CASSVGAGSAYEQYF
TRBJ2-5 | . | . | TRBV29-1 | TGCAGCGAACGGGGACTCCGGCGAGGGGAGACCCAGTACTTC | CSERGLRRGETQYF
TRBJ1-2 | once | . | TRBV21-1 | TGTGCCAGCAGCAAAGCGCTGGGGCGTCGCTACACCTTC | CASSKALGRRYTF
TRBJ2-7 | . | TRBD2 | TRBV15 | TGTGCCACCAGCAGAGAGTTAGCGGGAGAGTGGAGGGAGCAGTACTTC | CATSRELAGEWREQYF
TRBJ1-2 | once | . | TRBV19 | TGTGCCAGTAGTAGCTACGCGGGGCTTGTCTATGGCTACACCTTC | CASSSYAGLVYGYTF
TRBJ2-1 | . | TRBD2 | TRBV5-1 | TGCGCCAGCCAAGGGAGTAGCGGGTCTGGTGAGCAGTTCTTC | CASQGSSGSGEQFF
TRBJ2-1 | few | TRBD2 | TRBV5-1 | TGCGCCAGCAGCTCTAGCGGAGACTCCTACAATGAGCAGTTCTTC | CASSSSGDSYNEQFF
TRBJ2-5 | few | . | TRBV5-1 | TGCGCCAGCAGCCGCGAGGGTGGTCAAAAGACCCAGTACTTC | CASSREGGQKTQYF
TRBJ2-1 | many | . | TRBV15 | TGTGCCACCAGCAGAGACTTTGATGAGCAGTTCTTC | CATSRDFDEQFF
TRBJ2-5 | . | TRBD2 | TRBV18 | TGTGCCAGCTCAGATCGGACTAGCCGGGAGACCCAGTACTTC | CASSDRTSRETQYF
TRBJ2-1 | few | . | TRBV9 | TGTGCCAGCAGCGTAGTGGGACGGGAGTACAATGAGCAGTTCTTC | CASSVVGREYNEQFF
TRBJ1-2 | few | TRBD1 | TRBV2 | TGTGCCAGCAGGGGGGACAGCAAATATGGCTACACCTTC | CASRGDSKYGYTF
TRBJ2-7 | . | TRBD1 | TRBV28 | TGTGCCAGCAGTTTCCATGAGGGACTAGGGACAGGGGGCTACGAGCAGTACTTC | CASSFHEGLGTGGYEQYF
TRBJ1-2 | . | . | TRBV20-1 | TGCAGTGCTACCTTTACGGATGGCTACACCTTC | CSATFTDGYTF
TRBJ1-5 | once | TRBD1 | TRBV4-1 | TGCGCCAGCAGCCAGGGACAGGGCCAAAATCAGCCCCAGCATTTT | CASSQGQGQNQPQHF
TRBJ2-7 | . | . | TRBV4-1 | TGCGCCAGCAGCCAAGTGTGGAGGTTCTACGAGCAGTACTTC | CASSQVWRFYEQYF
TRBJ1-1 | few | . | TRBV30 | TGTGCCTGGAAATTCGGGGGAACTGAAGCTTTCTTT | CAWKFGGTEAFF
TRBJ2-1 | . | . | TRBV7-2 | TGTGCCAGCAGCTTAAACGAGGATGAGCAGTTCTTC | CASSLNEDEQFF
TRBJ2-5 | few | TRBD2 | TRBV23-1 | TGCGCCAGCCAGTCGAGGACTAGCGGGAGTCGACAAGAGACCCAGTACTTC | CASQSRTSGSRQETQYF
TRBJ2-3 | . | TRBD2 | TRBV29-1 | TGCAGCGTTGTGACTAGCGAATATACGCAGTATTTT | CSVVTSEYTQYF
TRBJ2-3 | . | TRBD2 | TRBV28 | TGTGCCAGCGGACCTAGCGGGCGGAATACGCAGTATTTT | CASGPSGRNTQYF
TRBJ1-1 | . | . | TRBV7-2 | TGTGCCAGCGGGCCCAGAGCGGGAGGCACTGAAGCTTTCTTT | CASGPRAGGTEAFF
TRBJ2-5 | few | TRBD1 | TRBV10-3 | TGTGCCATCAGTGGGGGGACAGCACAAGAGACCCAGTACTTC | CAISGGTAQETQYF
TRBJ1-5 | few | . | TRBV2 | TGTGCCAGCGGGGAGGGCGCGGGGGATCAGCCCCAGCATTTT | CASGEGAGDQPQHF
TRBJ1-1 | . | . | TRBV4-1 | TGCGCCAGCAGCCAAGCGCGGGGGGTTGGCACTGAAGCTTTCTTT | CASSQARGVGTEAFF
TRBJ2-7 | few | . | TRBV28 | TGTGCCAGCAGCCAACCGGGACACCTCTACGAGCAGTACTTC | CASSQPGHLYEQYF
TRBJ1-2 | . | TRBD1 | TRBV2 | TGTGCCAGCGCCGGGGACAGGGGGAATGGCTACACCTTC | CASAGDRGNGYTF
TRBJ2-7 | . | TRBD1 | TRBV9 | TGTGCCAGCAGCGTAGCTACAGGGGATACCTACGAGCAGTACTTC | CASSVATGDTYEQYF
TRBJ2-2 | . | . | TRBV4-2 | TGTGCCAGCAGCCAAGAAGGGCAGGGGAGCACCGGGGAGCTGTTTTTT | CASSQEGQGSTGELFF